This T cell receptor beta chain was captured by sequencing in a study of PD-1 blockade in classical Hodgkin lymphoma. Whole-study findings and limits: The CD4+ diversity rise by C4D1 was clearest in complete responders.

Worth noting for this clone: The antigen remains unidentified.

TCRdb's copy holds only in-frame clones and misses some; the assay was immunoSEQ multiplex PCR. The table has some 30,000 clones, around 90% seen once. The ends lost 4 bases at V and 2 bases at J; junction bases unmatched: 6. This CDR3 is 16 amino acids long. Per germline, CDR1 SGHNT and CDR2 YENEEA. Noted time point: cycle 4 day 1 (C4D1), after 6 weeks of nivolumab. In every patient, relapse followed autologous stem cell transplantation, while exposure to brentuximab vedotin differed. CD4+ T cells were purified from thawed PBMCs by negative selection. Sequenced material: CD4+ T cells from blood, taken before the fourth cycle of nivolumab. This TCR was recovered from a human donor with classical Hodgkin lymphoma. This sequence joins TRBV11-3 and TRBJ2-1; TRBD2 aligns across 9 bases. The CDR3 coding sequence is TGTGCCAGCAGCTCAACAATAGCGGGAGCCTACAATGAGCAGTTCTTC. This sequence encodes CASSSTIAGAYNEQFF.